The clone carrying this T cell receptor beta chain was seen many times. Each CDR3 protein is one row after TCRdb ran MiXCR on the 5' RACE reads. The sample has fewer than 650,000 distinct CDR3 sequences, approximately 9.6% seen once. The data belong to a study of identical twins. V shed 5 bases, J shed 2 bases, and the junction held 2 bases outside the gene matches. CDR3 length: 14 residues. From germline, CDR1 is SEHNR and CDR2 FQNEAQ (reference sequence). This sample also belongs to another study, concerning yellow fever vaccine responses in identical twins.

The chain has TRBV7-9 and TRBJ2-1; TRBD1 matches at 8 bases. Sequencing was performed on PBMCs. The clonotype originates from a woman between 18 and 29 years old in good health. The CDR3 bases are TGTGCCAGCAGCCAGACAGGGGCCTACAATGAGCAGTTCTTC. Translated: CASSQTGAYNEQFF.